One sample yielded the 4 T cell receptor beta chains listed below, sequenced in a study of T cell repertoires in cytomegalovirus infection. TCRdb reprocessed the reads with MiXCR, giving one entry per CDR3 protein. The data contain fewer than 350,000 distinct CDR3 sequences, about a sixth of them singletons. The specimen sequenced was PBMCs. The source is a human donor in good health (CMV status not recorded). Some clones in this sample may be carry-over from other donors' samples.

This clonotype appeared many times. CDR3 coding DNA: TGTGCCAGTAGCCACCCCAAGCGGGGTATAAACAATGAGCAGTTCTTC. Translated: CASSHPKRGINNEQFF. The genes are TRBV19 and TRBJ2-1; 7 bases are shared with TRBD2. This CDR3 spans 16 amino acids. Germline V gives CDR1 LNHDA, CDR2 SQIVND (reference sequence). V was clipped by 6 bases and J by 5 bases; unmatched bases: 13.

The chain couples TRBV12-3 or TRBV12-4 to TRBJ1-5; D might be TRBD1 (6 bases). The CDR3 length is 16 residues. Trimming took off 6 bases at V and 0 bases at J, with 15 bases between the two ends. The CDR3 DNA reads TGTGCCAGCAGACAACAGGGTTCCTTTAGCAATCAGCCCCAGCATTTT. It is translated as CASRQQGSFSNQPQHF.

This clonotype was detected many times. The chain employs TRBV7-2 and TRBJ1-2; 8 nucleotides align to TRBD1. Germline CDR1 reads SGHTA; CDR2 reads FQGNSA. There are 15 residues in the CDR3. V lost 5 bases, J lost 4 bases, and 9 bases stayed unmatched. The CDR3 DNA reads TGTGCCAGCAGCCCCCAGGGGGCCGTGATCTATGGCTACACCTTC. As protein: CASSPQGAVIYGYTF.

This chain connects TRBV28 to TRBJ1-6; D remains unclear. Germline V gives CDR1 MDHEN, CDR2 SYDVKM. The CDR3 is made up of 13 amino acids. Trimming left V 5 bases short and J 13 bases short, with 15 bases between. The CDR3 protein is CASSPPPPGPLHF. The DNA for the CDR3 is TGTGCCAGCAGTCCTCCTCCTCCGGGTCCCCTCCACTTT. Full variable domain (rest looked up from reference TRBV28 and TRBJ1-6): DVKVTQSSRYLVKRTGEKVFLECVQDMDHENMFWYRQDPGLGLRLIYFSYDVKMKEKGDIPEGYSVSREKKERFSLILESASTNQTSMYLCASSPPPPGPLHFGNGTRLTVT.